The rows below give T cell receptor beta chains drawn from one sample of a study of T cells after yellow fever vaccination. TCRdb re-called the 5' RACE reads through MiXCR, storing one row per CDR3 protein. The sample consists of about 58,000 distinct CDR3 sequences, 7.1% of them appearing once. Sequenced here: CD8+ T cells sorted from PBMCs, sampled on the day of the first yellow fever vaccination. The receptors here all came from a man younger than 35 who received the YFV17D yellow fever vaccine. Each CDR3 is given with its conserved first and last residue. A D gene is named only where the DNA matches it firmly. Size is omitted from some rows. Given values are once, few, many or a class for expanded clones.

j_call d_call v_call clone_size cdr3_nt cdr3_aa
TRBJ2-1 NA TRBV20-1 few TGCAGTGCTAGAGATTGGGCGGGGACGAGAGTTAATGAGCAGTTCTTC CSARDWAGTRVNEQFF
TRBJ2-1 TRBD1 TRBV9 many TGTGCCAGCAGCGTAGTTGCACAGGGGGCGATGGGATATGAGCAGTTCTTC CASSVVAQGAMGYEQFF
TRBJ1-4 TRBD1 TRBV7-9 few TGTGCCAGCAGCCCGCACGACAGGGGGCTAGGAGAAAAACTGTTTTTT CASSPHDRGLGEKLFF
TRBJ2-2 TRBD2 TRBV29-1 NA TGCAGCGTTGGCGCGGGGGGGGACACCGGGGAGCTGTTTTTT CSVGAGGDTGELFF
TRBJ1-2 TRBD1 TRBV7-2 many TGTGCCAGCAGCCCAGCCGGGACAGGGAAGAGGTATGGCTACACCTTC CASSPAGTGKRYGYTF
TRBJ2-5 TRBD1 TRBV4-3 many TGCGCCAGCAGCCAAGAAGGGCCCCCGACAGGGGGCTGGGAGACCCAGTACTTC CASSQEGPPTGGWETQYF
TRBJ2-2 TRBD2 TRBV5-1 few TGCGCCAGCAGCTTGTTTACTAGCGGGGTTAACACCGGGGAGCTGTTTTTT CASSLFTSGVNTGELFF
TRBJ1-1 NA TRBV7-9 many TGTGCCAGCAGCCAGCCCCAGGGAACCAACACTGAAGCTTTCTTT CASSQPQGTNTEAFF
TRBJ2-3 NA TRBV2 NA TGTGCCAGCAAAAAGGGCTCAGCCCACACAGATACGCAGTATTTT CASKKGSAHTDTQYF
TRBJ2-4 TRBD2 TRBV4-2 few TGTGCCAGCAGCCAAGGGACTAGCGGCCTAGCCAAAAACATTCAGTACTTC CASSQGTSGLAKNIQYF
TRBJ2-3 TRBD1 TRBV27 many TGTGCCAGCAGTTTAGGGACAGGGGGCGCGGGGGTTACAGATACGCAGTATTTT CASSLGTGGAGVTDTQYF
TRBJ1-5 NA TRBV5-1 NA TGCGCCAGCAGCTTGAGGACGTTAAGGGGGAATCAGCCCCAGCATTTT CASSLRTLRGNQPQHF
TRBJ2-7 NA TRBV4-3 many TGCGCCAGCAGCCAAGATCGACAGGTAACCTACGAGCAGTACTTC CASSQDRQVTYEQYF
TRBJ2-3 TRBD2 TRBV28 few TGTGCCAGCAGTACCCGGCGACTAGCAGGGACAGATACGCAGTATTTT CASSTRRLAGTDTQYF
TRBJ1-6 NA TRBV5-1 many TGCGCCAGCAGCTCCCGCAGGGCCCGTAATTCACCCCTCCACTTT CASSSRRARNSPLHF
TRBJ1-5 TRBD1 TRBV6-1 many TGTGCCAGCAGTGAACCCGACAGGGGACAACTCTATAGCAATCAGCCCCAGCATTTT CASSEPDRGQLYSNQPQHF
TRBJ2-7 NA TRBV4-1 few TGCGCCAGCAGCCAAGAGGTAGGGAATTACGAGCAGTACTTC CASSQEVGNYEQYF
TRBJ2-1 TRBD2 TRBV15 NA TGTGCCACCAGCATTCGATCCCCTTCGGCGGGGGGGGAAGGAGGCAATGAGCAGTTCTTC CATSIRSPSAGGEGGNEQFF
TRBJ1-2 NA TRBV5-1 many TGCGCCAGCAGCCCGGAAGGACAGATGAATCCCAACTATGGCTACACCTTC CASSPEGQMNPNYGYTF
TRBJ2-4 TRBD2 TRBV4-3 few TGCGCCAGCAGCCAAGTCGTCGCGGGGGGGAATCCAAACATTCAGTACTTC CASSQVVAGGNPNIQYF